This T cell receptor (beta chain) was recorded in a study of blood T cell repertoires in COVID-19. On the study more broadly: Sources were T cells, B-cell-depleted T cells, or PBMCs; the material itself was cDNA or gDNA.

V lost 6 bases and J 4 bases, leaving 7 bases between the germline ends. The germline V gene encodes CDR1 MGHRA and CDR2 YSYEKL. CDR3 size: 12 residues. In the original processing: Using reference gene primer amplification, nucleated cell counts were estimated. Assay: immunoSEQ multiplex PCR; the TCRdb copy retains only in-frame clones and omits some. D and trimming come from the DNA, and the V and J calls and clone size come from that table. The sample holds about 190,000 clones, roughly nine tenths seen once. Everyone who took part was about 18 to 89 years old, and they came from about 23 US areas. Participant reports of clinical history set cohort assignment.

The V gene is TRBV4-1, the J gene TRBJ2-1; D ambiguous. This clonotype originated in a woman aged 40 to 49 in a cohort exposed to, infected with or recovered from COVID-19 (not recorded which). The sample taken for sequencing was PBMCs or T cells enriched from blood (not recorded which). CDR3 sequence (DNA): TGCGCCAGCAGTCGAGGATACAATGAGCAGTTCTTC. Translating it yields CASSRGYNEQFF.